Listed here are 26 T cell receptor beta chains from one sample, sequenced in a study of T cell changes during pregnancy in multiple sclerosis. Clones were sequenced by immunoSEQ multiplex PCR, and TCRdb holds only the in-frame ones, with some missing. This sample has tens of thousands of clones; 90% to 97% occur once, and the top ten carry roughly 2.5%. The source was CD8+ T cells from peripheral blood mononuclear cells, collected after pregnancy. These receptors were collected from a female donor with multiple sclerosis, enrolled in a pregnancy study.

J is TRBJ2-1 and V is TRBV7-9; no clear D. Germline CDR1 reads SEHNR; CDR2 reads FQNEAQ (reference sequence). The ends were cut back, 1 base at V and 6 bases at J, with 7 bases in the middle. The CDR3 totals 13 residues. Here the CDR3 DNA reads TGTGCCAGCAGCTTAGGTCGGGTCAATGAGCAGTTCTTC. Translating gives CASSLGRVNEQFF.

This sequence joins TRBV13 and TRBJ2-5; 8 bases line up with TRBD2. The CDR3 has 14 amino acids. Germline CDR1 PRHDT, CDR2 FYEKMQ (reference sequence). Germline trimming cut 1 base from V and 6 bases from J; bases unmatched to any gene: 4. The CDR3 loop is CASSLATSVKTQYF. The CDR3 DNA reads TGTGCCAGCAGCTTAGCGACTAGCGTTAAGACCCAGTACTTC.

In this sample, this clone turned up a few times. The chain carries TRBV6-5 and TRBJ2-1; TRBD1 agrees at 10 bases. The CDR3 length is 15 residues. The junction had 6 bases not matched to a gene; V was cut back by 4 bases and J by 6 bases. Germline CDR1 is MNHEY and CDR2 is SVGAGI. This CDR3 is CASSLYGTGVNEQFF. The CDR3 DNA reads TGTGCCAGCAGTTTGTACGGGACAGGGGTCAATGAGCAGTTCTTC.

The chain carries TRBV27 and TRBJ2-2; 8 bases fit TRBD1. The junction had 8 bases not matched to a gene; V was cut back by 6 bases and J by 5 bases. The CDR3 is 15 amino acids. Germline CDR1 reads MNHEY; CDR2 reads SMNVEV (reference sequence). CDR3 amino acids: CASSPTGGGTGELFF. The CDR3 DNA is TGTGCCAGCAGCCCAACAGGGGGAGGAACCGGGGAGCTGTTTTTT.

Points on this clone: Other DNA sequences in the same sample also yield this CDR3. The DNA for the CDR3 is TGCAGCGTTGAACGGGTTGGGGACAGGGGAACACCCACGGGATACGAGCAGTACTTC. Translation gives CSVERVGDRGTPTGYEQYF. The J gene is TRBJ2-7, the V gene TRBV29-1; 10 nucleotides agree with TRBD1. The germline gives CDR1 SQVTM, CDR2 ANQGSEA. The CDR3 extends over 19 amino acids. With 2 bases clipped from V and 4 bases from J, the junction kept 20 bases outside the gene matches.

The chain recombines TRBV2 with TRBJ1-4; TRBD1 is a possible D gene (6 bases). Germline V CDR1 and CDR2: SNHLY, FYNNEI. The V end was cut by 5 bases, the J end by 3 bases, with 13 bases between. The CDR3 is 15 amino acids. This CDR3 reads CASSTYRVPNEKLFF. CDR3 DNA: TGTGCCAGCAGTACCTACAGGGTACCTAATGAAAAACTGTTTTTT. The variable domain in full, with the rest retrieved from reference TRBV2 and TRBJ1-4, is EPEVTQTPSHQVTQMGQEVILRCVPISNHLYFYWYRQILGQKVEFLVSFYNNEISEKSEIFDDQFSVERPDGSNFTLKIRSTKLEDSAMYFCASSTYRVPNEKLFFGSGTQLSVL.

V gene TRBV7-6 combines with J gene TRBJ2-1; 8 bases line up with TRBD2. V shed 5 bases and J 6 bases; nucleotides not matched to a gene: 9. The CDR3 consists of 15 residues. Germline V CDR1 and CDR2: SGHVS, FNYEAQ. The CDR3 bases are TGTGCCAGCAGCCCAGAAGCGGGAGCACGCAATGAGCAGTTCTTC. This sequence encodes CASSPEAGARNEQFF.

The chain uses TRBV13 and TRBJ2-2, with D unresolved. Germline V lookup: CDR1 PRHDT, CDR2 FYEKMQ (reference sequence). The V end lost 5 bases, the J end lost 5 bases, and 9 bases lay between the germline ends. This CDR3 has 13 amino acids. The CDR3: CASSSRGTGELFF. The CDR3, as DNA: TGTGCCAGCAGCAGCCGTGGTACCGGGGAGCTGTTTTTT.

The gene calls are TRBV30 and TRBJ1-1, with 8 bases lining up with TRBD1. This CDR3 region has 13 residues. The ends lost 8 bases at V and 1 base at J; junction bases unmatched: 6. CDR1 is GTSNPN, CDR2 SVGIG, per germline (reference sequence). This CDR3 is CAQTRGRNTEAFF. Written as DNA, the CDR3 is TGTGCCCAAACCAGGGGGCGGAACACTGAAGCTTTCTTT.

The chain combines TRBV27 with TRBJ2-7; D unresolved. Germline CDR1 MNHEY, CDR2 SMNVEV (reference sequence). The CDR3 runs 11 residues. Trimming took off 3 bases at V and 6 bases at J, with 6 bases between the two ends. The CDR3 DNA follows: TGTGCCAGCAGTTTTGGGCTCGAGCAGTACTTC. Its translation is CASSFGLEQYF.

The V call is TRBV18, the J call TRBJ2-5; D might be TRBD2 (7 bases). CDR1 is KGHSH, CDR2 LQKENI, per germline. Trimming stripped 2 bases from V and 4 bases from J, with 14 bases between. CDR3 length: 15 amino acids. The CDR3 nucleotides read TGTGCCAGCTCACCAGTCGGCGGGGGCGCAGAGACCCAGTACTTC. Residues: CASSPVGGGAETQYF.

This chain connects TRBV6-6 to TRBJ2-1; D possibly corresponds to TRBD2 (5 bases). Trimming shortened V by 5 bases and J by 3 bases, and 8 bases separated the two germline ends. This CDR3 is built from 13 residues. Germline loops: CDR1 MNHNY, CDR2 SVGAGI (reference sequence). The CDR3 is CASSPDYYNEQFF. As DNA, the CDR3 is TGTGCCAGCAGTCCTGACTACTACAATGAGCAGTTCTTC.

V gene TRBV2 combines with J gene TRBJ1-2; D perhaps matches TRBD1 (6 bases). This CDR3 has 15 residues. V lost 3 bases to trimming and J lost 0 bases, with 11 bases between them. CDR1 is SNHLY and CDR2 is FYNNEI in the germline V gene. This chain's CDR3 is CASSDSSGANYGYTF. CDR3 coding DNA: TGTGCCAGCAGTGATAGTTCAGGGGCTAACTATGGCTACACCTTC. Complete variable domain (other parts from reference TRBV2 and TRBJ1-2): EPEVTQTPSHQVTQMGQEVILRCVPISNHLYFYWYRQILGQKVEFLVSFYNNEISEKSEIFDDQFSVERPDGSNFTLKIRSTKLEDSAMYFCASSDSSGANYGYTFGSGTRLTVV.

The chain carries TRBV9 and TRBJ1-5; D might be TRBD1 (6 bases). There are 16 residues in the CDR3. The V end was cut by 5 bases, the J end by 5 bases, with 20 bases between. Germline loops: CDR1 SGDLS, CDR2 YYNGEE. CDR3 in amino acids: CASSPNDGGRDQPQHF. CDR3 sequence (DNA): TGTGCCAGCAGTCCCAACGACGGGGGGCGAGATCAGCCCCAGCATTTT.

This chain joins TRBV7-9 and TRBJ2-7, with 12 bases aligning to TRBD2. Germline CDR1 reads SEHNR; CDR2 reads FQNEAQ (reference sequence). The V and J ends lost 2 bases and 5 bases, in that order; junction bases with no gene match: 7. The CDR3 is 16 residues long. The CDR3 is CASSLPLAGGPHEQYF. CDR3 DNA: TGTGCCAGCAGCTTACCCCTAGCGGGAGGGCCACACGAGCAGTACTTC.

This chain links TRBV28 with TRBJ2-3, with 13 bases matching TRBD2. V gave up 7 bases and J gave up 2 bases; unmatched junction bases: 15. This CDR3 is 19 amino acids long. The germline CDR1 and CDR2 sequences are MDHEN and SYDVKM. CDR3 sequence: CASNPVLAGGPGITDTQYF. CDR3 in DNA: TGTGCCAGCAATCCGGTACTAGCGGGAGGGCCGGGTATCACAGATACGCAGTATTTT. Full variable domain (rest looked up from reference TRBV28 and TRBJ2-3): DVKVTQSSRYLVKRTGEKVFLECVQDMDHENMFWYRQDPGLGLRLIYFSYDVKMKEKGDIPEGYSVSREKKERFSLILESASTNQTSMYLCASNPVLAGGPGITDTQYFGPGTRLTVL.

This clone was seen only once. The chain joins TRBV27 to TRBJ2-3; 10 bases line up with TRBD2. V dropped 6 bases and J dropped 5; count of bases not matched to a gene: 14. The germline CDR1 and CDR2 sequences are MNHEY and SMNVEV (reference sequence). The CDR3 consists of 17 residues. The CDR3 region is CASSQQLAGGLIDTQYF. The DNA for the CDR3 is TGTGCCAGCAGCCAACAGTTAGCGGGAGGTCTCATAGATACGCAGTATTTT.

The V gene is TRBV7-8, the J gene TRBJ1-1; no clear D. Germline V CDR1 and CDR2: SGHVS, FQNEAQ. The CDR3 covers 15 residues. The V end was cut by 1 base, the J end by 0 bases, with 9 bases between. The CDR3 DNA reads TGTGCCAGCAGCTTAGTTCAGGAAATGAACACTGAAGCTTTCTTT. As protein: CASSLVQEMNTEAFF.

The chain carries TRBV2 and TRBJ2-7; D is uncertain. From germline, CDR1 is SNHLY and CDR2 FYNNEI. Trimming took 4 bases from V and 5 from J, leaving 3 bases between them. The CDR3 loop spans 10 amino acids. In nucleotides, the CDR3 is TGTGCCAGCAGTGCAGACGAGCAGTACTTC. It codes for CASSADEQYF.

This chain connects TRBV29-1 to TRBJ2-7, with D tentatively TRBD1 (5 bases). CDR1 and CDR2 from the germline V gene are SQVTM and ANQGSEA. The V and J ends lost 3 bases and 0 bases respectively, with 9 bases between them. This CDR3 is built from 13 residues. CDR3 region: CSVEQGSSYEQYF. The CDR3 DNA is TGCAGCGTTGAGCAGGGTTCCTCCTACGAGCAGTACTTC.

The chain recombines TRBV4-1 with TRBJ2-7; no clear D. The CDR3 is 11 amino acids. V lost 0 bases to trimming and J lost 7 bases, with 4 bases between them. Germline CDR1 and CDR2: MGHRA and YSYEKL. CDR3 in amino acids: CASSQELEQYF. The DNA of the CDR3 is TGCGCCAGCAGCCAAGAACTAGAGCAGTACTTC.

V gene TRBV5-8 combines with J gene TRBJ2-1; the match to TRBD1 covers 9 bases. The germline CDR1 and CDR2 sequences are SGHTS and YDEGEE. V lost 2 bases, J lost 3 bases, and 6 bases stayed unmatched. The CDR3 covers 16 residues. The CDR3 loop reads CASSFFGTGYYNEQFF. CDR3 nucleotides: TGTGCCAGCAGCTTCTTCGGGACAGGGTACTACAATGAGCAGTTCTTC.

The chain has TRBV6-5 and TRBJ2-7; 11 nucleotides match TRBD1. CDR1 and CDR2 (germline): MNHEY, SVGAGI. V shed 0 bases and J 4 bases; nucleotides not matched to a gene: 5. This CDR3 comprises 16 residues. The CDR3 loop is CASSYSGTGGIYEQYF. The CDR3 region has the DNA TGTGCCAGCAGTTACTCGGGGACAGGGGGTATTTACGAGCAGTACTTC.

The gene calls are TRBV6-5 and TRBJ2-3; 9 positions agree with TRBD1. V shed 2 bases and J 4 bases; nucleotides not matched to a gene: 4. CDR1 is MNHEY and CDR2 is SVGAGI in the germline V gene. This CDR3 contains 15 residues. CDR3 amino acids: CASSYAGTGPDTQYF. The CDR3 DNA follows: TGTGCCAGCAGTTACGCCGGGACAGGGCCAGATACGCAGTATTTT.

CDR3 in DNA: TGTGCCAGCAGTCAATACGGCGGGGGGGGAGGTGGCTACACCTTC. Residues: CASSQYGGGGGGYTF. The V gene is TRBV28, the J gene TRBJ1-2, with D perhaps TRBD1 (5 bases). Germline CDR1 is MDHEN and CDR2 is SYDVKM. The CDR3 is 15 amino acids. Trimming pared 5 bases from V and 7 bases from J, leaving 20 bases between.

The chain joins TRBV6-5 to TRBJ2-1, with D possibly being TRBD2 (5 bases). V was shortened by 9 bases and J by 1 base, with 13 bases between the two germline ends. The CDR3 runs 14 residues. CDR1 MNHEY and CDR2 SVGAGI come from the germline V gene. The CDR3 nucleotides are TGTGCCAGTAAAAACTCGGGGTCCTACAATGAGCAGTTCTTC. Protein: CASKNSGSYNEQFF.